The 6 T cell receptor beta chains below were found in one sample sequenced in a study of blood T cell repertoires in COVID-19. Sequencing was performed with immunoSEQ multiplex PCR; in TCRdb, only in-frame clones are kept and a portion is missing. Among over 200,000 clones listed, roughly 90% were seen once. Source material: PBMCs or T cells enriched from blood (not recorded which). Every receptor here comes from a man between 25 and 39 years old who had been exposed to COVID-19.

The CDR3 spells CASSQEGGTALLAEAFF. DNA for the CDR3: TGCGCCAGCAGCCAAGAGGGGGGGACCGCTCTATTAGCTGAAGCTTTCTTT. The chain links TRBV4-1 to TRBJ1-1, with TRBD1 as a possible D gene (5 bases). The CDR3 is 17 amino acids. V lost 0 bases, J lost 6 bases, and 20 bases lay in between. Germline CDR1 is MGHRA and CDR2 is YSYEKL.

The rearrangement joins TRBV11-2 to TRBJ1-5, with a weak D call TRBD1 (5 bases). The V gene's germline CDR1 is SGHAT and CDR2 FQNNGV. This CDR3 is 17 amino acids long. V was cut by 3 bases and J by 6 bases, with 21 bases left in between. Written as DNA, the CDR3 is TGTGCCAGCAGCTTTGATGTTGGGCCCCTCGGGGGTCAGCCCCAGCATTTT. Protein sequence: CASSFDVGPLGGQPQHF.

V and J are TRBV12-1 and TRBJ2-1; no DNA check was done on the table's D call, TRBD2. TRBV12-1 counts as a pseudogene. CDR3 size: 17 residues. The CDR3 DNA sequence: TGTGCCAGCAGCGTGAGGACAGCGGGGAGACCTTACAATGAGCAGTTCTTC. As protein: CASSVRTAGRPYNEQFF.

The J gene is TRBJ1-2, the V gene TRBV30; TRBD1 matches at 8 bases. Germline CDR1 is GTSNPN and CDR2 is SVGIG (reference sequence). This CDR3 comprises 12 residues. V shed 8 bases and J 3 bases; nucleotides not matched to a gene: 5. DNA for the CDR3: TGTGCCAGTACAGGGGGAGACTATGGCTACACCTTC. As protein: CASTGGDYGYTF.

The gene calls are TRBV6-5 and TRBJ2-1; 12 nucleotides align to TRBD2. The CDR3 is 15 residues long. The V gene's germline CDR1 is MNHEY and CDR2 SVGAGI. Trimming removed 7 bases from V and 6 bases from J; junction bases left unmatched: 7. The CDR3 DNA is TGTGCCAGCAAAACTAGCGGGGGGTCGGGCAATGAGCAGTTCTTC. Its protein product is CASKTSGGSGNEQFF.

The rearrangement links TRBV7-9 to TRBJ1-2, with D possibly matching TRBD1 (6 bases). V was cut by 5 bases and J by 6 bases, with 10 bases left in between. The CDR3 runs to 12 residues. Germline values: CDR1 SEHNR, CDR2 FQNEAQ (reference sequence). The CDR3 loop reads CASSAQGHGYTF. DNA of the CDR3: TGTGCCAGCAGCGCTCAGGGGCATGGCTACACCTTC. The whole variable domain, remainder taken from reference TRBV7-9 and TRBJ1-2, is DTGVSQNPRHKITKRGQNVTFRCDPISEHNRLYWYRQTLGQGPEFLTYFQNEAQLEKSRLLSDRFSAERPKGSFSTLEIQRTEQGDSAMYLCASSAQGHGYTFGSGTRLTVV.